This T cell receptor beta chain was retrieved from a study of shared clonotypes between healthy human individuals. Assay: immunoSEQ multiplex PCR; the TCRdb copy retains only in-frame clones and omits some. The sample includes over a million clones, more than 60% of them seen just once. The sequenced material came from memory CD4+ T cells sorted from blood. Stated subset: CD45RA-negative fraction. The TCR sequence derives from a man aged 18-30 years in good health.

CDR3 region: CASSMTGPLETQYF. The CDR3 nucleotides are TGTGCCAGTAGTATGACAGGTCCTTTAGAGACCCAGTACTTC. The chain links TRBV19 to TRBJ2-5, with a tentative D call TRBD1 (6 bases). Trimming removed 3 bases from V and 4 bases from J, with 12 bases in between. CDR3 length: 14 residues. The germline gives CDR1 LNHDA, CDR2 SQIVND (reference sequence). Full variable domain (remainder filled in from reference TRBV19 and TRBJ2-5): DGGITQSPKYLFRKEGQNVTLSCEQNLNHDAMYWYRQDPGQGLRLIYYSQIVNDFQKGDIAEGYSVSREKKESFPLTVTSAQKNPTAFYLCASSMTGPLETQYFGPGTRLLVL.